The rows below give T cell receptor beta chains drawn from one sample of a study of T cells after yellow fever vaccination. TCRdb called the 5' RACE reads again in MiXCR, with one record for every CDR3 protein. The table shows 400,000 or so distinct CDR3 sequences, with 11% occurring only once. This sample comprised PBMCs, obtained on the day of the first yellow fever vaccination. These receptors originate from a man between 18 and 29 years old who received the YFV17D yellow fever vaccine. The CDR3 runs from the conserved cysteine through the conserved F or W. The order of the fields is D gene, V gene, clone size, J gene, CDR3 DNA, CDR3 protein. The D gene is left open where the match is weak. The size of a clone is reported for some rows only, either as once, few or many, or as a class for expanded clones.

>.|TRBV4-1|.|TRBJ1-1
TGCGCCAGCAGCCAAGACGGTGGGGGGGGAAGGACTGAAGCTTTCTTT
CASSQDGGGGRTEAFF
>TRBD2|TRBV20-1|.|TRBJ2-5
TGCAGTGCTTGGACTAGCGGGGGGGAGACCCAGTACTTC
CSAWTSGGETQYF
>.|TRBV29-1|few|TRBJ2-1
TGCAGCGTGAGCCGGGACCCCGACGTCGGTGAGCAGTTCTTC
CSVSRDPDVGEQFF
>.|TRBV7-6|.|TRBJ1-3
TGTGCCTGCAGCTTTTGGGATCCTGGAAACACCATATATTTT
CACSFWDPGNTIYF
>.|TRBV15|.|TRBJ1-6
TGTGCCACCAGCAGAGGGACAGACGATTCACCCCTCCACTTT
CATSRGTDDSPLHF
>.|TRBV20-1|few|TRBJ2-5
TGCAGTGCCGAGGACAGACACCAAGAGACCCAGTACTTC
CSAEDRHQETQYF
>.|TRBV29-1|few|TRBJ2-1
TGCAGCGTTGAAGATTTTCGGGGTAATGAGCAGTTCTTC
CSVEDFRGNEQFF
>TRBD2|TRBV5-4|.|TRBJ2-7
TGTGCCAGCAGCTTTGGGGCTAGCGGAACCTACGAGCAGTACTTC
CASSFGASGTYEQYF
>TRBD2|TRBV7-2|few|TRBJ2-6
TGTGCCAGCAGCCCGGGGGGGGCTGGGGCCAACGTCCTGACTTTC
CASSPGGAGANVLTF
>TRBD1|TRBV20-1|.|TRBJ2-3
TGCAGTGCTAGAGATCGTCTGACAGGGGCAACAGATACGCAGTATTTT
CSARDRLTGATDTQYF
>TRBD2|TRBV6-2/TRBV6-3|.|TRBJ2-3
TGTGCCAGCAGCTCCGGGACTAGGGGTTGGGCGCAGTATTTT
CASSSGTRGWAQYF
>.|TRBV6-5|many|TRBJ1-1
TGTGCCAGCAGTTACACAGACAGGAACACTGAAGCTTTCTTT
CASSYTDRNTEAFF
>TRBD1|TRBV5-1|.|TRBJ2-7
TGCGCCAGCAGCTTGTTCTCCTCGCCCACAGGGGTCGAGCAGTACTTC
CASSLFSSPTGVEQYF
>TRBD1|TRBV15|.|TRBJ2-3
TGTGCCACCAGCCCTGGGCGGGACAGGGACACAGATACGCAGTATTTT
CATSPGRDRDTDTQYF
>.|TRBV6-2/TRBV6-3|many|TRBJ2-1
TGTGCCAGCAGGCCCGGGACCCATGAGCAGTTCTTC
CASRPGTHEQFF
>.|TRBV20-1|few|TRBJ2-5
TGCAGTGCTAGTAGCGGACAGCAAGAGACCCAGTACTTC
CSASSGQQETQYF
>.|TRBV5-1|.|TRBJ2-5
TGCGCCAGCAGCTTGATTACGGACCCCGGGGAGACCCAGTACTTC
CASSLITDPGETQYF
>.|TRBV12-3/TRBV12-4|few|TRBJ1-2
TGTGCCAGCACCGACTCAGGGTATGGCTACACCTTC
CASTDSGYGYTF
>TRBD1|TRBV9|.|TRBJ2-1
TGTGCCAGCAGCGTAGTCACGGGACAGGCTGAGCAGTTCTTC
CASSVVTGQAEQFF
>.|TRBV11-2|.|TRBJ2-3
TGTGCCACCTCGGACTATAATGCAGATACGCAGTATTTT
CATSDYNADTQYF
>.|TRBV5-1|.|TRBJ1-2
TGCGCCAGCAGCTTAGCCCGGGATGGCTACACCTTC
CASSLARDGYTF
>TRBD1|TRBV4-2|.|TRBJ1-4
TGTGCCAGCAGTCGACCGGGACAGGATTATAATGAAAAACTGTTTTTT
CASSRPGQDYNEKLFF
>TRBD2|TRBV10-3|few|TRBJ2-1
TGTGCCATTAGCGGGGGGGACAATGAGCAGTTCTTC
CAISGGDNEQFF
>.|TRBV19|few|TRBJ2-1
TGTGCCAGTAGTAAGGAAAGGAGCAACAACAATGAGCAGTTCTTC
CASSKERSNNNEQFF
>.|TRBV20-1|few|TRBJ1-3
TGCAGTGCGAGGGTCCGGGACGGCGCTGGAAACACCATATATTTT
CSARVRDGAGNTIYF